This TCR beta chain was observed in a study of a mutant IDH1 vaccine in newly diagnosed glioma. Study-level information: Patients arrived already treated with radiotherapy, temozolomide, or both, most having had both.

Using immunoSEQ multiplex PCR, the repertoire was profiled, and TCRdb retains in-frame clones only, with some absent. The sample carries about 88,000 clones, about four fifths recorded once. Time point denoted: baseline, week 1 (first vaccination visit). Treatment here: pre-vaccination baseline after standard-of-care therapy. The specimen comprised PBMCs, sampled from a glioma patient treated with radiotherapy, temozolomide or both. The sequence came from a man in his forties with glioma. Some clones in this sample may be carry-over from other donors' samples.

The CDR3 DNA reads TGTGCCAGCAGTTACCTAGCGGGGGGGCCGGGTGAGCAGTACTTC. Protein product: CASSYLAGGPGEQYF. The chain has TRBV6-5 and TRBJ2-7, with 12 bases fitting TRBD2. In germline, CDR1 is MNHEY, CDR2 SVGAGI. V was pared by 2 bases and J by 7 bases, with 6 bases of the junction left unmatched. This CDR3 contains 15 residues.